Below, 10 T cell receptor beta chains from the same sample are listed, as sequenced in a study of T-cell reconstitution after alpha-beta-depleted transplantation in children. Preparation of the TCRbeta library was carried out with unique molecular identifiers. MiXCR, run by TCRdb on the PCR reads, gives a single entry per CDR3 protein. The repertoire holds 120,000 to 150,000 distinct CDR3 sequences, with roughly 8.8% as singletons. Sequenced here: PBMCs, mostly from graft donor cells, sampled 180 days after TCRalphabeta/CD19-depleted stem cell transplant. The receptors derive from a female patient aged 2-10 years who had a stem cell transplant for congenital amegakaryocytic thrombocytopenia, so the T cells may come from the graft donor.

This clonotype occurred a few times. V and J are TRBV5-4 and TRBJ2-3, with a weak D call TRBD1 (6 bases). The ends were cut back, 3 bases at V and 0 bases at J, with 8 bases in the middle. This CDR3 region has 14 residues. Germline CDR1 is SGHNT and CDR2 is YYREEE (reference sequence). CDR3 region: CASSYQGSTDTQYF. For the CDR3, the DNA is TGTGCCAGCAGCTATCAGGGGAGCACAGATACGCAGTATTTT. The variable domain in full, completed from reference TRBV5-4 and TRBJ2-3, reads ETGVTQSPTHLIKTRGQQVTLRCSSQSGHNTVSWYQQALGQGPQFIFQYYREEENGRGNFPPRFSGLQFPNYSSELNVNALELDDSALYLCASSYQGSTDTQYFGPGTRLTVL.

This clonotype has ten or more counts. V is TRBV28 and J is TRBJ2-7; unclear D gene. Per the germline V gene, CDR1 is MDHEN and CDR2 is SYDVKM. The CDR3 sequence is 12 residues long. V was trimmed by 3 bases and J by 9 bases, leaving 12 bases between them. The CDR3 DNA reads TGTGCCAGCAGTTTCCCCCACGATTCGCAGTACTTC. It is translated as CASSFPHDSQYF.

This clonotype was counted ten times or more. This chain uses TRBV7-9 with TRBJ1-2; no clear D. V was pared by 7 bases and J by 8 bases, with 23 bases between. The CDR3 has 15 residues. From germline, CDR1 is SEHNR and CDR2 FQNEAQ (reference sequence). Here the CDR3 reads CASNPTILSIGGYTF. The CDR3 coding sequence is TGTGCCAGCAACCCTACCATCCTGTCTATTGGGGGCTACACCTTC.

This clonotype was seen only a few times. The CDR3 region is CASSVGGNSNQPQHF. The CDR3 nucleotides are TGCGCCAGCAGCGTCGGGGGCAATAGCAATCAGCCCCAGCATTTT. The chain recombines TRBV5-1 with TRBJ1-5; D perhaps matches TRBD1 (6 bases). This CDR3 contains 15 residues. Germline values: CDR1 SGHRS, CDR2 YFSETQ. V lost 4 bases and J 0 bases, leaving 11 bases between the germline ends.

This clonotype showed up many times. The chain uses TRBV11-2 and TRBJ2-1; tentatively, D is TRBD1 (5 bases). This CDR3 is built from 13 residues. V shed 0 bases and J shed 9 bases, with 9 bases lying between them. Germline lookup yields CDR1 SGHAT and CDR2 FQNNGV. CDR3 nucleotides: TGTGCCAGCAGCTTAGACAGGGCTGGTGAGCAGTTCTTC. Its protein is CASSLDRAGEQFF.

This clonotype came up many times. This chain uses TRBV3-1 with TRBJ2-7; no reliable D call. CDR3 size: 12 residues. The V gene lost 2 bases and the J gene lost 3 bases, with 5 bases spanning the gap. CDR1 and CDR2 from the germline V gene are LGHDT and YNNKEL (reference sequence). CDR3 bases: TGTGCCAGCAGCCAAACCCTCTACGAGCAGTACTTC. The encoded protein is CASSQTLYEQYF.

This clonotype was seen repeatedly, ten times or more. The chain recombines TRBV15 with TRBJ1-2; the D is unclear. The CDR3 is made up of 12 amino acids. V lost 0 bases, J lost 5 bases, and 4 bases lay in between. Looked up from germline, CDR1 is LNHNV and CDR2 is YYDKDF (reference sequence). CDR3 loop: CATSRDGYGYTF. CDR3 in DNA: TGTGCCACCAGCAGAGACGGGTATGGCTACACCTTC.

Many counts were recorded for this clonotype. The chain combines TRBV6-1 with TRBJ1-5; D is unclear. Per germline, CDR1 MNHNS and CDR2 SASEGT. Trimming cost V 6 bases and J 0 bases, with 12 bases left between them. This CDR3 is built from 15 residues. The CDR3 loop is CASRDSGYSNQPQHF. The CDR3 DNA sequence: TGTGCCAGCAGGGATAGTGGTTATAGCAATCAGCCCCAGCATTTT.

The rearrangement links TRBV20-1 to TRBJ2-4; D is perhaps TRBD1 or TRBD2 (5 bases each). V gave up 3 bases and J gave up 9 bases, with 15 bases separating them. Germline loops: CDR1 DFQATT, CDR2 SNEGSKA (reference sequence). The CDR3 runs 13 residues. The CDR3 loop is CSARGRRGAIQYF. In DNA, the CDR3 is TGCAGTGCTAGGGGCAGGAGAGGGGCCATTCAGTACTTC.

The J gene is TRBJ2-7, the V gene TRBV6-2 or TRBV6-3; D unclear. The CDR3 spans 12 residues. The germline V gene has CDR1 MNHEY and CDR2 SVGEGT. V was trimmed by 6 bases and J by 0 bases, leaving 6 bases between them. CDR3 amino acids: CASSPLSYEQYF. As DNA, the CDR3 is TGTGCCAGCAGCCCTCTCTCCTACGAGCAGTACTTC.